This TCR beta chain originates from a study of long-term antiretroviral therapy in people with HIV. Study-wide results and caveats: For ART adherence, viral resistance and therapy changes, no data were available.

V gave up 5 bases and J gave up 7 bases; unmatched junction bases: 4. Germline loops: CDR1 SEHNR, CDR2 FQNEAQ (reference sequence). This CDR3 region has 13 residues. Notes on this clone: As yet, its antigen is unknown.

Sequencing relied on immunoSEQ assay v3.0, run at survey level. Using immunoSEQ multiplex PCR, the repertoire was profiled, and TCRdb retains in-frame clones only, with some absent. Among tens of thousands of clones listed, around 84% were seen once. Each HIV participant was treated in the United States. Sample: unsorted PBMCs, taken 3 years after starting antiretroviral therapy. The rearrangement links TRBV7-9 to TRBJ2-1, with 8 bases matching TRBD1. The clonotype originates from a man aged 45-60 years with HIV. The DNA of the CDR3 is TGTGCCAGCAGCCAAGGGACAGGTAATGAGCAGTTCTTC. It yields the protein CASSQGTGNEQFF. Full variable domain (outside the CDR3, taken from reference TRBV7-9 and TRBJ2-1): DTGVSQNPRHKITKRGQNVTFRCDPISEHNRLYWYRQTLGQGPEFLTYFQNEAQLEKSRLLSDRFSAERPKGSFSTLEIQRTEQGDSAMYLCASSQGTGNEQFFGPGTRLTVL.